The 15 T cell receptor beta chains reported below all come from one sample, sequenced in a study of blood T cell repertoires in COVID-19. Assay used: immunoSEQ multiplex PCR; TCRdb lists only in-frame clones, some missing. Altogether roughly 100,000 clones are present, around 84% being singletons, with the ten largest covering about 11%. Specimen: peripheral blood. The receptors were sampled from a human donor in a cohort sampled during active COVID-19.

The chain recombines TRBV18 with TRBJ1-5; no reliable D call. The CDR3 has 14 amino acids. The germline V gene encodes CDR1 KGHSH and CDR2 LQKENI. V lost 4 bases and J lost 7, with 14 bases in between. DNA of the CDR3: TGTGCCAGCTCACTTCTGGGGTCGGGGCAGCCCCAGCATTTT. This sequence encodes CASSLLGSGQPQHF.

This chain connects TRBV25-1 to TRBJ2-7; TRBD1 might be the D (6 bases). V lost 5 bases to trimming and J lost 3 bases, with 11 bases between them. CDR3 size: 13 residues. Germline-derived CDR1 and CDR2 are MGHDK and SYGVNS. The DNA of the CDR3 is TGTGCCAGCAGTCTCCCGGGACACTACGAGCAGTACTTC. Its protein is CASSLPGHYEQYF.

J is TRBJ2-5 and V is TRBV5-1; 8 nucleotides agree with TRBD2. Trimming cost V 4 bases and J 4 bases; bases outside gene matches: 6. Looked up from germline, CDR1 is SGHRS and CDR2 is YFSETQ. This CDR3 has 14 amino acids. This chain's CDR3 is CASSPGGAGETQYF. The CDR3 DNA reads TGCGCCAGCAGCCCGGGGGGGGCTGGAGAGACCCAGTACTTC.

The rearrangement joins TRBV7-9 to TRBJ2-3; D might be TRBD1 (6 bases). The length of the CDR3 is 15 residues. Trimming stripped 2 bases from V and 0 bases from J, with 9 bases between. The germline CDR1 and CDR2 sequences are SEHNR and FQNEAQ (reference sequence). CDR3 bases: TGTGCCAGCAGCTTAACAGGGCCTAGCACAGATACGCAGTATTTT. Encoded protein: CASSLTGPSTDTQYF. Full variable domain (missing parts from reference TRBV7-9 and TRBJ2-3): DTGVSQNPRHKITKRGQNVTFRCDPISEHNRLYWYRQTLGQGPEFLTYFQNEAQLEKSRLLSDRFSAERPKGSFSTLEIQRTEQGDSAMYLCASSLTGPSTDTQYFGPGTRLTVL.

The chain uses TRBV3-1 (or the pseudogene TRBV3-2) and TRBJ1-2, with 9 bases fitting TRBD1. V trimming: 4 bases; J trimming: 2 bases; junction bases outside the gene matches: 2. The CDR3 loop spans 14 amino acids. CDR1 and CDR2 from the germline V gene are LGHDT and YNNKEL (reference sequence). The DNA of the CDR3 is TGTGCCAGCAGCCTCGGACAGGGGAACTATGGCTACACCTTC. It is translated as CASSLGQGNYGYTF.

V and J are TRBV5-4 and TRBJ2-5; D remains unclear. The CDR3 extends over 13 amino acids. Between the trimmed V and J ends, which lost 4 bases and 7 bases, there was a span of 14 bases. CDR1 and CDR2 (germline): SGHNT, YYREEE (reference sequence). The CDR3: CASSLPGLGTQYF. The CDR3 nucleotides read TGTGCCAGCAGCCTCCCCGGTCTAGGGACCCAGTACTTC.

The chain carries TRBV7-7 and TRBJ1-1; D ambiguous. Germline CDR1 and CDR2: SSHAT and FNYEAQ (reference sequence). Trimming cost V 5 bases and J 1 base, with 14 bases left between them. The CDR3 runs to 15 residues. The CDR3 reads CASSRLEVPNTEAFF. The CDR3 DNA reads TGTGCCAGCAGCCGTCTAGAGGTCCCGAACACTGAAGCTTTCTTT.

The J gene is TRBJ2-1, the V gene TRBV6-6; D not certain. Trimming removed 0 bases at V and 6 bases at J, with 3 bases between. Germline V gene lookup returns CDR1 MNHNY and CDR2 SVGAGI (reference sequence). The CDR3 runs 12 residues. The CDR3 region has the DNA TGTGCCAGCAGTTACTCTATCAATGAGCAGTTCTTC. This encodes CASSYSINEQFF.

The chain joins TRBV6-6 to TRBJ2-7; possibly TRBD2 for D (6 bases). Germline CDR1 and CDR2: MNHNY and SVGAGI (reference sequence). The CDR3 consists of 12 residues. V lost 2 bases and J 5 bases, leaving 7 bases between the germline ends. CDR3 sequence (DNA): TGTGCCAGCAGTTACGGGGGGAACGAGCAGTACTTC. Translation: CASSYGGNEQYF.

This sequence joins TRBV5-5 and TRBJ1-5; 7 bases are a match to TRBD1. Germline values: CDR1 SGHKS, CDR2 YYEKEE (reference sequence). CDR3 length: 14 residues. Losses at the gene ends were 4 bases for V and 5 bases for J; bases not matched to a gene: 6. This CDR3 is CASSPTGNDQPQHF. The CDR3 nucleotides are TGTGCCAGCAGCCCGACAGGGAACGATCAGCCCCAGCATTTT.

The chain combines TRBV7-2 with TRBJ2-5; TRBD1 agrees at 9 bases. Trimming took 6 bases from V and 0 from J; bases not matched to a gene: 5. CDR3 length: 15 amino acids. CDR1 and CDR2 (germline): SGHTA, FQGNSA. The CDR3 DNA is TGTGCCAGCAGGCCTCGGGACAGGGACCAAGAGACCCAGTACTTC. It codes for CASRPRDRDQETQYF.

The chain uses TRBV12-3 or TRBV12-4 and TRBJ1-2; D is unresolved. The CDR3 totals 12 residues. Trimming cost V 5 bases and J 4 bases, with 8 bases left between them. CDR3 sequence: CASSVAGYGYTF. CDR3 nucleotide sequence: TGTGCCAGCAGTGTCGCGGGCTATGGCTACACCTTC.

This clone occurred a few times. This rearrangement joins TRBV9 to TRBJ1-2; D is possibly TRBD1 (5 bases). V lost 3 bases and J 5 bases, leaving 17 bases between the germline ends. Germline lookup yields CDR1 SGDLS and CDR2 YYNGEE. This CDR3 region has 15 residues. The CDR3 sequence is CASSGMEGTRYGYTF. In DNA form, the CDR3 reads TGTGCCAGCAGCGGGATGGAGGGGACTAGATATGGCTACACCTTC.

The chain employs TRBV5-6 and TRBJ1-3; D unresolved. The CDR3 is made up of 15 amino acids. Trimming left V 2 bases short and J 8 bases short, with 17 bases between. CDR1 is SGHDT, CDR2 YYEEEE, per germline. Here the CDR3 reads CASSFKTPPGDTIYF. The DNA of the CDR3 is TGTGCCAGCAGCTTTAAGACCCCCCCCGGGGACACCATATATTTT.

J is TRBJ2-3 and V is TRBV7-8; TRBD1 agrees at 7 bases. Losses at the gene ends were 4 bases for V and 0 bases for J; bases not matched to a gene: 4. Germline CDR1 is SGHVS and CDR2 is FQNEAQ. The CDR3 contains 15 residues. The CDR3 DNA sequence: TGTGCCAGCAGCTCCGGACAGGCCAGCACAGATACGCAGTATTTT. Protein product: CASSSGQASTDTQYF.